These 22 T cell receptor beta chains were sequenced from one sample in a study of CD8 T cells in ankylosing spondylitis. TCRdb re-analysed the 5' RACE reads in MiXCR, keeping a single row per CDR3 protein. The sample has a few hundred thousand distinct CDR3 sequences; about 10% are singletons. Sequenced material: blood, either unsorted or a sorted T cell fraction (not recorded which). These receptor sequences come from a male donor with ankylosing spondylitis or in good health (not recorded which).

This clonotype was counted a few times. The genes are TRBV9 and TRBJ2-3; 14 nucleotides agree with TRBD2. Germline assignment: CDR1 SGDLS and CDR2 YYNGEE. The CDR3 runs 16 residues. The V gene end was trimmed by 3 bases and the J gene end by 2 bases; junction bases not matched to a gene: 2. The CDR3 nucleotides read TGTGCCAGCAGCGCGACTAGCGGGGGGGACACAGATACGCAGTATTTT. Protein product: CASSATSGGDTDTQYF.

Ten or more counts support this clonotype. The chain has TRBV20-1 and TRBJ1-1; TRBD1 aligns across 7 bases. The CDR3 runs 13 residues. With V trimmed by 1 base and J by 4 bases, 3 bases remained unmatched. Germline-derived CDR1 and CDR2 are DFQATT and SNEGSKA (reference sequence). For the CDR3, the DNA is TGCAGTGCTAGAGGCCCAGGGGGCACTGAAGCTTTCTTT. Translating gives CSARGPGGTEAFF.

In this sample, this clonotype turned up many times. The V and J genes are TRBV19 and TRBJ1-5; D remains ambiguous. V shed 3 bases and J shed 4 bases, with 4 bases lying between them. Germline lookup yields CDR1 LNHDA and CDR2 SQIVND (reference sequence). This CDR3 is 12 amino acids long. This CDR3 reads CASSISNQPQHF. The CDR3 DNA reads TGTGCCAGTAGTATCTCAAATCAGCCCCAGCATTTT.

Many counts were recorded for this clonotype. Compared with germline, one end of the junction differs, possibly owing to a read error. The chain combines TRBV7-7 with TRBJ2-5; D remains ambiguous. This CDR3 has 14 amino acids. Germline-derived CDR1 and CDR2 are SSHAT and FNYEAQ (reference sequence). The CDR3 sequence: CASSLSLNQETQYF. DNA of the CDR3: TGTGCTAGCAGCTTATCCCTAAACCAAGAGACCCAGTACTTC.

Details on this clonotype: This could be a read error, since a much larger clone is one nucleotide away. This chain joins TRBV7-9 and TRBJ2-2; D possibly matches TRBD1 or TRBD2 (5 bases each). V shed 3 bases and J shed 10 bases, with 24 bases lying between them. Germline V gene data show CDR1 as SEHNR and CDR2 as FQNEAQ (reference sequence). The CDR3 contains 17 residues. CDR3 coding DNA: TGTGCCAGCAGCTTGGTGGGGGTATCCCCTAGTCGCGTGGAGCTGTTTTTT. It is translated as CASSLVGVSPSRVELFF.

The chain couples TRBV16 to TRBJ1-4; D possibly corresponds to TRBD1 (5 bases). The germline CDR1 and CDR2 sequences are KGHSY and FQNENV. The CDR3 spans 16 residues. V was shortened by 0 bases and J by 4 bases, with 12 bases between the two germline ends. The CDR3 DNA reads TGTGCCAGCAGCCAATCTGGGGCAGGAAATAATGAAAAACTGTTTTTT. As protein: CASSQSGAGNNEKLFF.

The chain recombines TRBV28 with TRBJ1-4; no reliable D call. Trimming stripped 6 bases from V and 0 bases from J, with 8 bases between. Germline assignment: CDR1 MDHEN and CDR2 SYDVKM. The CDR3 length is 14 residues. CDR3 bases: TGTGCCAGCAGGCATCAAGCAACTAATGAAAAACTGTTTTTT. Translating it yields CASRHQATNEKLFF.

This clonotype was counted ten times or more. The V gene is TRBV2, the J gene TRBJ2-1; 8 nucleotides match TRBD2. Unmatched junction bases numbered 5, after V lost 6 bases and J lost 4 bases. The CDR3 covers 14 residues. In germline, CDR1 is SNHLY, CDR2 FYNNEI. CDR3 DNA sequence: TGTGCCAGCAGACCGGGACTAGATTACAATGAGCAGTTCTTC. Protein sequence: CASRPGLDYNEQFF.

This clonotype was seen repeatedly, ten times or more. This sequence joins TRBV3-1 and TRBJ2-1, with 8 positions matching TRBD1. This CDR3 comprises 15 residues. In germline, CDR1 is LGHDT, CDR2 YNNKEL (reference sequence). V lost 0 bases and J lost 10; bases outside the gene matches: 8. CDR3 coding DNA: TGTGCCAGCAGCCAAGATCATCAGGGGGCCGGGGAGCAGTTCTTC. This codes for CASSQDHQGAGEQFF.

This clonotype came up many times. V is TRBV6-5 and J is TRBJ1-5; D gene ambiguous. Germline CDR1 MNHEY, CDR2 SVGAGI. V lost 4 bases, J lost 1 base, and 11 bases lay in between. The CDR3 is 15 residues long. For the CDR3, the DNA is TGTGCCAGCAGTTTATCTACAGAGAGCAATCAGCCCCAGCATTTT. This sequence encodes CASSLSTESNQPQHF.

This clonotype was counted many times. This rearrangement joins TRBV9 to TRBJ2-7; the D gene is possibly TRBD2 (5 bases). The CDR3 consists of 13 residues. Per germline, CDR1 SGDLS and CDR2 YYNGEE. The V and J ends lost 2 bases and 7 bases respectively, with 13 bases between them. Here the CDR3 DNA reads TGTGCCAGCAGCGTTTCAGAGAGGGCTGAGCAGTACTTC. Translating gives CASSVSERAEQYF.

Concerning this clonotype: Being one base from a much bigger clone, this may be a read error. The chain is built from TRBV5-5 and TRBJ1-4, with D maybe TRBD1 (5 bases). Deletions cut 6 bases from V and 9 bases from J, with 21 bases between. CDR3 length: 15 residues. Germline loops: CDR1 SGHKS, CDR2 YYEKEE (reference sequence). In DNA, the CDR3 is TGTGCCAGCACCCTTGAAAGGGGATTTGGACAAAAACTGTTTTTT. Translated: CASTLERGFGQKLFF. Full variable domain (missing parts from reference TRBV5-5 and TRBJ1-4): DAGVTQSPTHLIKTRGQQVTLRCSPISGHKSVSWYQQVLGQGPQFIFQYYEKEERGRGNFPDRFSARQFPNYSSELNVNALLLGDSALYLCASTLERGFGQKLFFGSGTQLSVL.

This clonotype was found many times. This chain uses TRBV20-1 with TRBJ2-7; 8 bases agree with TRBD1. Germline loops: CDR1 DFQATT, CDR2 SNEGSKA (reference sequence). J was trimmed by 4 bases and V by 5 bases; bases with no gene match: 10. The CDR3 runs 14 residues. Written as DNA, the CDR3 is TGCAGTGCTGGATCCACAGGGGGGATTTACGAGCAGTACTTC. Translated: CSAGSTGGIYEQYF.

Many counts were recorded for this clonotype. The chain couples TRBV5-1 to TRBJ1-4; the D gene is possibly TRBD1 (5 bases). The V gene's germline CDR1 is SGHRS and CDR2 YFSETQ. CDR3 size: 16 residues. The V gene lost 1 base and the J gene lost 1 base, with 11 bases spanning the gap. CDR3 sequence (DNA): TGCGCCAGCAGCTTGTCGGGGGTTGGAACTAATGAAAAACTGTTTTTT. Protein sequence: CASSLSGVGTNEKLFF.

The table lists this clonotype with a few counts. This sequence joins TRBV20-1 and TRBJ2-4, with D unclear. V was cut by 2 bases and J by 0 bases, with 8 bases left in between. The CDR3 sequence is 14 residues long. Germline lookup yields CDR1 DFQATT and CDR2 SNEGSKA (reference sequence). CDR3 protein: CSARSAGAKNIQYF. CDR3 sequence (DNA): TGCAGTGCTAGATCGGCCGGAGCCAAAAACATTCAGTACTTC.

The sample holds many counts of this clonotype. This sequence joins TRBV20-1 and TRBJ2-3; TRBD2 aligns across 8 bases. Germline V gene lookup returns CDR1 DFQATT and CDR2 SNEGSKA (reference sequence). This CDR3 contains 16 residues. V shed 0 bases, J shed 5 bases, and the junction held 10 bases outside the gene matches. This CDR3 is CSARDRGLGGGDTQYF. The CDR3 DNA reads TGCAGTGCTAGAGATCGGGGGCTCGGGGGGGGAGATACGCAGTATTTT.

In regard to this clonotype: A read error may be the cause here, since a much bigger clone is one base away. CDR3 loop: CASSLAGGPGNVQFF. The CDR3 DNA reads as TGCGCCAGCAGCTTAGCGGGGGGGCCGGGCAATGTGCAGTTCTTC. This rearrangement joins TRBV5-1 to TRBJ2-1, with 10 bases aligning to TRBD2. CDR3 length equals 15 residues. The V gene's germline CDR1 is SGHRS and CDR2 YFSETQ.

The chain combines TRBV7-2 with TRBJ2-5; 7 positions agree with TRBD1. The V and J ends lost 0 bases and 5 bases, in that order; junction bases with no gene match: 6. The CDR3 is 15 residues long. CDR1 is SGHTA and CDR2 is FQGNSA in the germline V gene. The CDR3 DNA sequence: TGTGCCAGCAGCTTAGCCTCGACCAGGGGGGAGACCCAGTACTTC. Protein: CASSLASTRGETQYF.

This clonotype was counted ten times or more. V usage is TRBV7-9 and J usage is TRBJ1-4; D is possibly TRBD1 (6 bases). CDR1 SEHNR and CDR2 FQNEAQ come from the germline V gene (reference sequence). The CDR3 runs to 13 residues. V was cut by 4 bases and J by 12 bases, with 15 bases left in between. The CDR3 nucleotides read TGTGCCAGCAGCTGGACACAGGGTGCGGAACTGTTTTTT. It codes for CASSWTQGAELFF.

There are a few counts of this clonotype. The chain has TRBV28 and TRBJ2-7, with D possibly matching TRBD1 (5 bases). CDR3 length: 17 amino acids. The V gene's germline CDR1 is MDHEN and CDR2 SYDVKM. With 3 bases removed from V and 3 bases from J, the gap between germline ends came to 21 bases. CDR3 in DNA: TGTGCCAGCAGTTTTACGCCCCTAAAGACAGTCCTCTACGAGCAGTACTTC. Translated, it gives CASSFTPLKTVLYEQYF.

This clonotype appeared many times. This chain connects TRBV5-1 to TRBJ1-2; no reliable D call. This CDR3 comprises 15 residues. Germline CDR1 SGHRS, CDR2 YFSETQ. Trimming shortened V by 4 bases and J by 5 bases, and 18 bases separated the two germline ends. CDR3: CASSHGVGTEYGYTF. The CDR3 DNA follows: TGCGCCAGCAGCCACGGAGTGGGTACGGAATATGGCTACACCTTC.

V gene TRBV5-1 combines with J gene TRBJ2-7; no clear D. The CDR3 runs 13 residues. V was clipped by 1 base and J by 2 bases, with 7 bases between them. Germline assignment: CDR1 SGHRS and CDR2 YFSETQ. Here the CDR3 DNA reads TGCGCCAGCAGCTTGATCGGAACCTACGAGCAGTACTTC. This codes for CASSLIGTYEQYF.